This TCR beta chain was documented in a study of T cell repertoires in cytomegalovirus infection (dated by TCRdb to the late 2010s). For the study in its entirety: Because public TCR beta signatures pointed to carriage of CMV infection together with the matching HLA type, the HLA type of each donor mattered for the analysis. Study-level results and caveats: The ex vivo response was dominated by HLA-C-restricted CMV-specific TCR beta clonotypes, which also provided the single most frequent clonotype in two of eight donors. Cumulative frequency of public TCR beta family members discriminated carriers of CMV infection plus the relevant HLA type in this cohort and an independent roughly 350-donor cohort.

This clonotype was picked up many times. Its antigen target is currently unknown. Base qualities are not recorded, but no much larger clone differs from it by a single base. V is clipped by 5 bases and J by 4 bases, and the sequence between their germline boundaries is 18 bases long. The CDR3 goes from the cysteine to the phenylalanine over 16 residues. Only the CDR3 part of the read is kept: 48 bases, read in frame from the first base. Instrument used: Illumina HiSeq 1500. TCRdb redid the processing of the public reads, applying fastp at Q25 and MiXCR, and retained in-frame beta chains. Each entry is one CDR3 protein sequence, shown with its most common DNA and genes. The sample table contains hundreds of thousands of distinct CDR3 sequences; only one count was recorded for roughly 30% of them. The leading ten clones occupy around 13% of the sample.

This clonotype was sampled from a human donor in good health (CMV status not recorded). Some clones in this sample may be carry-over from other donors' samples. The sequencing sample was made of PBMCs. This receptor chain uses TRBV12-3 or TRBV12-4 and TRBJ2-1, with TRBD1 as a weak D call on 5 bases. DNA sequence: TGTGCCAGCAGTCTGACAGAAGCCCCCTCTTACAATGAGCAGTTCTTC. This codes for CASSLTEAPSYNEQFF.